The next 2 T cell receptor beta chains were all read from a single sample in a study of blood T cells in healthy people across ages. Through a sample-barcoded 5' primer and a J-beta primer mix, a second PCR was run for roughly 6 to 11 cycles. Each CDR3 protein gets one entry after TCRdb re-called the 5' RACE reads with MiXCR. This table holds hundreds of thousands of distinct CDR3 sequences, 40% to 45% found once. Sequenced input: blood. The receptors come from a man older than 75 in good health.

The chain carries TRBV5-1 and TRBJ2-3, with unresolved D. Germline CDR1 and CDR2: SGHRS and YFSETQ. V was cut by 1 base and J by 4 bases, with 13 bases left in between. This CDR3 region has 15 residues. Here the CDR3 reads CASSLSSRNADTQYF. The CDR3 DNA follows: TGCGCCAGCAGCTTGAGTTCCAGGAACGCAGATACGCAGTATTTT.

The rearrangement links TRBV20-1 to TRBJ1-1; D remains unclear. The V gene lost 1 base and the J gene lost 6 bases, with 12 bases spanning the gap. Per the germline V gene, CDR1 is DFQATT and CDR2 is SNEGSKA (reference sequence). This CDR3 is 13 amino acids long. The CDR3 DNA sequence: TGCAGTGCTAGAGGACCCCGGGGAGCTGAAGCTTTCTTT. It yields the protein CSARGPRGAEAFF.